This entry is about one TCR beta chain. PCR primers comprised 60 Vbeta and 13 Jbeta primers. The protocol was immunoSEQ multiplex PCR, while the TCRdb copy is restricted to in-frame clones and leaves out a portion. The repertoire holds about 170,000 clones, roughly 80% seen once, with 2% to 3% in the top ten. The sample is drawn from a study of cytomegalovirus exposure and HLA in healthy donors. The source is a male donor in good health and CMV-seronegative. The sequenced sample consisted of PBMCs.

CDR3 coding DNA: TGTGCCAGCAGTCGCCAAATCTTCGAGATCTATGGCTACACCTTC. Protein sequence: CASSRQIFEIYGYTF. The chain couples TRBV28 to TRBJ1-2; D gene unclear. The CDR3 is 15 residues long. V shed 5 bases and J shed 4 bases, with 17 bases lying between them. Germline V gives CDR1 MDHEN, CDR2 SYDVKM.